This TCR beta chain was captured by sequencing in a study of T cells in Graves' hyperthyroidism and ophthalmopathy. Amplification targeted TCR beta CDR3 regions from RNA transcripts. HTBI primers were employed in a first-round RT-PCR of the TCR CDR3. TCRdb reprocessed the multiplex PCR reads via MiXCR and lists one record per CDR3 protein. The data hold roughly 520,000 distinct CDR3 sequences, with 24% observed a single time. This clonotype was found many times. CDR1 is MNHEY, CDR2 SVGEGT, per germline. The CDR3 spans 15 residues. The junction had 15 bases not matched to a gene; V was cut back by 6 bases and J by 12 bases.

Sequencing was performed on blood. This TCR derives from a woman in her thirties with Graves' ophthalmopathy. J is TRBJ2-2 and V is TRBV6-2 or TRBV6-3, with 8 bases matching TRBD2. The CDR3 loop reads CASRSWGLGGRKLFF. CDR3 in DNA: TGTGCCAGCAGGTCTTGGGGACTAGGAGGAAGGAAGCTGTTTTTT.